This entry concerns a single T cell receptor (beta chain). As originally analysed: Nucleated cell counts were estimated from reference gene primer amplification. The repertoire was sequenced with immunoSEQ multiplex PCR; TCRdb's copy has only in-frame clones and lacks some. That table furnishes V, J and clone size, whereas the DNA furnished D and trimming. The profile covers around 200,000 clones, with over 75% appearing a single time and under 15% taken by the ten largest. These data come from a study of blood T cell repertoires in COVID-19. On the study more broadly: The origin of the acute and convalescent COVID-19 samples was the United States, Italy and Spain. In each case, the material was cDNA or gDNA derived from T cells, B-cell-depleted T cells, or PBMCs.

This CDR3 has 15 residues. The V and J genes are TRBV21-1 and TRBJ1-2. TRBV21-1 is termed a pseudogene. The sequence derives from a woman between 45 and 65 years old with acute or convalescent COVID-19. Sequences were obtained from peripheral blood. The CDR3 nucleotides are TGTGCCAGCAGTTCTCTTGGGGAGAGCGCCTATGGCTACACCTTC. It translates to CASSSLGESAYGYTF.